The sequence of this TCR beta chain was determined in a study of T cell repertoires in cytomegalovirus infection. Study summary: CMV infection and matching HLA type were both indicated by public TCR beta signatures. General study results and limits: Ex vivo responses were dominated by HLA-C-restricted CMV-specific TCR beta clonotypes. People with CMV and the relevant HLA were identified by cumulative public TCR beta family frequency.

Per germline, CDR1 SQVTM and CDR2 ANQGSEA. CDR3 length: 12 amino acids. Trimming left V 4 bases short and J 6 bases short, with 10 bases between. TCRdb independently ran MiXCR on the reads; one entry per CDR3 protein. The sample comprises some 100,000 distinct CDR3 sequences, more than 20% of which are singletons, and roughly two fifths rests with the top ten. This clonotype was seen more than once but under ten times. Its target is not known. Sequences were obtained from CD8+ T cells from PBMCs. This receptor was taken from a human donor in good health (CMV status not recorded). Some clones in this sample may be carry-over from other donors' samples. The chain joins TRBV29-1 to TRBJ2-1; D is unclear. Written as DNA, the CDR3 is TGCAGCGTTGGGCCGGGTGGCAATGAGCAGTTCTTC. This sequence encodes CSVGPGGNEQFF.